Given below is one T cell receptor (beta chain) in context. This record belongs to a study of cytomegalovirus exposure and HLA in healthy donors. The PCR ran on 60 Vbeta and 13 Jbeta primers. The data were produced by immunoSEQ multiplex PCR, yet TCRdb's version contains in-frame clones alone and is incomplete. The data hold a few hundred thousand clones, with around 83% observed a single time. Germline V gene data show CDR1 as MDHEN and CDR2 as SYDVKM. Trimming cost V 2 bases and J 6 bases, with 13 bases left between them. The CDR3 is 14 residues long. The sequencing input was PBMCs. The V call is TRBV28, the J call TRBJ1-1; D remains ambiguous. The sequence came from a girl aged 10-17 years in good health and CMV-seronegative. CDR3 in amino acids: CASSLPERYSEAFF. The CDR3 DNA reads TGTGCCAGCAGTTTACCCGAGAGGTACTCTGAAGCTTTCTTT.